There are a few counts of the clone carrying this T cell receptor beta chain. The antigen remains undetermined. Trimming took 0 bases from V and 5 from J, leaving 11 bases between them. The CDR3 is 14 residues long. The germline gives CDR1 SGHRS, CDR2 YFSETQ. This record belongs to a study of post-analysis software for immune sequencing data. Each TCR beta cDNA library carried unique molecular identifiers. TCRdb redid the calling of the PCR reads with MiXCR, one entry per CDR3 protein. This table has about 800,000 distinct CDR3 sequences, 25% to 30% appearing once. Study-wide results and caveats: Among five TRBV segments more frequent in patients than controls were TRBV5-6, TRBV5-1 and TRBV20-1. Normalized Chao1 diversity in multiple sclerosis patients fell significantly below that of controls. By F measure, strong co-clustering occurred among samples prepared in the same batch.

The chain has TRBV5-1 and TRBJ2-5; no reliable D call. This clonotype originated in a girl aged 5 to 17 with multiple sclerosis. The sequenced sample consisted of blood. The CDR3 sequence is CASSLGEMEETQYF. The DNA for the CDR3 is TGCGCCAGCAGCTTGGGCGAGATGGAGGAGACCCAGTACTTC.